One and the same sample provided the 22 T cell receptor beta chains below, sequenced in a study of identical twins. TCRdb itself ran the 5' RACE reads through MiXCR, one entry per CDR3 protein. The sample has hundreds of thousands of distinct CDR3 sequences, roughly an eighth seen once. The sample was also reused in another study, on yellow fever vaccine responses in identical twins.

The sequencing sample was made of PBMCs. All receptors come from a woman between 18 and 29 years old in good health.

The V call is TRBV6-1, the J call TRBJ1-5, with 12 bases fitting TRBD1. Germline values: CDR1 MNHNS, CDR2 SASEGT. V trimming: 7 bases; J trimming: 7 bases; junction bases outside the gene matches: 5. This CDR3 region has 14 residues. CDR3 coding DNA: TGTGCCAGCAAATCGGGACAGGGGGCCCAGCCCCAGCATTTT. Protein product: CASKSGQGAQPQHF.

The genes are TRBV6-2 or TRBV6-3 and TRBJ2-7, with 9 bases that match TRBD2. The germline CDR1 and CDR2 sequences are MNHEY and SVGEGT. V lost 0 bases and J lost 3; bases outside the gene matches: 12. CDR3 length equals 18 residues. The CDR3 sequence is CASSYSLRRLAEGYEQYF. Here the CDR3 DNA reads TGTGCCAGCAGTTACTCCCTCCGACGACTAGCGGAGGGCTACGAGCAGTACTTC.

The table lists this clonotype with a few counts. The rearrangement joins TRBV24-1 to TRBJ1-1; 10 bases align to TRBD1. The CDR3 extends over 18 amino acids. Germline CDR1 is KGHDR and CDR2 is SFDVKD. V lost 10 bases to trimming and J lost 11 bases; unmatched junction nucleotides: 27. Here the CDR3 reads CATANDRGRAKSFYCAFF. DNA of the CDR3: TGTGCCACGGCGAATGACAGGGGGCGAGCCAAATCTTTTTACTGCGCTTTCTTT.

This clonotype has ten or more counts. CDR3 loop: CASSHASGVNEQFF. The CDR3 DNA follows: TGTGCCAGCAGCCATGCTAGCGGGGTCAATGAGCAGTTCTTC. The chain links TRBV3-1 to TRBJ2-1, with 9 bases fitting TRBD2. Germline CDR1 and CDR2: LGHDT and YNNKEL (reference sequence). The V segment lost 3 bases and the J segment 6 bases; nucleotides outside the gene matches: 3. The CDR3 runs to 14 residues.

This clonotype appeared a few times. This sequence joins TRBV4-1 and TRBJ2-7, with unresolved D. Trimming stripped 4 bases from V and 2 bases from J, with 12 bases between. In germline, CDR1 is MGHRA, CDR2 YSYEKL. This CDR3 spans 14 amino acids. CDR3 coding DNA: TGCGCCAGCAGCCGGTCAGTTGGGGCCTACGAGCAGTACTTC. It codes for CASSRSVGAYEQYF.

This clonotype came up a few times. The rearrangement uses TRBV7-8 and TRBJ1-4; D not certain. Between the trimmed V and J ends, which lost 2 bases and 5 bases, there was a span of 12 bases. This CDR3 is 15 amino acids long. In germline, CDR1 is SGHVS, CDR2 FQNEAQ. CDR3 nucleotides: TGTGCCAGCAGCTTACCGCAGCCCAGGAATGAAAAACTGTTTTTT. Its protein is CASSLPQPRNEKLFF.

The V call is TRBV7-9, the J call TRBJ2-5; no firm D call. The CDR3 runs 16 residues. Trimming removed 2 bases at V and 1 base at J, with 14 bases between. Germline V gives CDR1 SEHNR, CDR2 FQNEAQ (reference sequence). The CDR3 nucleotides are TGTGCCAGCAGCTTACCTCGGTTAATAGTCCAAGAGACCCAGTACTTC. The encoded protein is CASSLPRLIVQETQYF.

The sample holds a few counts of this clonotype. The chain links TRBV7-9 to TRBJ1-1, with 8 bases aligning to TRBD1. J gave up 4 bases and V 8 bases, and 0 bases lay outside the gene matches. This CDR3 is 11 amino acids long. The germline gives CDR1 SEHNR, CDR2 FQNEAQ (reference sequence). CDR3 bases: TGTGCCAGCGACAGGGGCACTGAAGCTTTCTTT. Its translation: CASDRGTEAFF.

The chain recombines TRBV20-1 with TRBJ2-7; the D gene could be TRBD1 or TRBD2 (5 bases each). The germline gives CDR1 DFQATT, CDR2 SNEGSKA (reference sequence). This CDR3 is 14 amino acids long. V was shortened by 5 bases and J by 0 bases, with 14 bases between the two germline ends. DNA of the CDR3: TGCAGTGCTGAGGGGAAACTGGGCTCCTACGAGCAGTACTTC. It translates to CSAEGKLGSYEQYF.

This clonotype was counted only a few times. V and J are TRBV6-1 and TRBJ2-2, with 7 bases identical to TRBD2. Germline-derived CDR1 and CDR2 are MNHNS and SASEGT. This CDR3 comprises 13 residues. The V and J ends lost 10 bases and 1 base, in that order; junction bases with no gene match: 3. CDR3 sequence reads: CATGRGNTGELFF. CDR3 bases: TGTGCCACTGGGAGGGGGAACACCGGGGAGCTGTTTTTT.

The chain links TRBV20-1 to TRBJ1-1; weak D call: TRBD1 (6 bases). Germline CDR1 is DFQATT and CDR2 is SNEGSKA (reference sequence). Trimming removed 4 bases at V and 4 bases at J, with 16 bases between. The CDR3 is 14 residues long. In DNA, the CDR3 is TGCAGTGCTAAACTGCAGGGGCGAGGCACTGAAGCTTTCTTT. The encoded protein is CSAKLQGRGTEAFF.

This clonotype has more than one count but fewer than ten. J is TRBJ2-6 and V is TRBV24-1, with 10 bases fitting TRBD1. CDR1 is KGHDR, CDR2 SFDVKD, per germline. Unmatched junction bases numbered 4, after V lost 4 bases and J lost 2 bases. The CDR3 is 17 amino acids. The CDR3 region is CATSEGGTGAGANVLTF. The CDR3, as DNA: TGTGCCACCAGTGAAGGCGGGACAGGGGCTGGGGCCAACGTCCTGACTTTC.

This clonotype was observed a handful of times. The chain couples TRBV7-9 to TRBJ2-3; 8 nucleotides agree with TRBD2. CDR3 length: 17 residues. Germline V gives CDR1 SEHNR, CDR2 FQNEAQ (reference sequence). Trimming at V came to 4 bases and at J to 6 bases, leaving 15 bases not matched to a gene. The CDR3, as DNA: TGTGCCAGCAGCTCGCCCGGGACTAGATTGGGTAGCGATACGCAGTATTTT. This gives the protein CASSSPGTRLGSDTQYF.

The CDR3 region is CASGSAGAGGETQYF. The CDR3 coding sequence is TGTGCTAGTGGTTCTGCCGGGGCCGGGGGAGAGACCCAGTACTTC. The chain has TRBV12-5 and TRBJ2-5; the D gene is possibly TRBD2 (6 bases). With 4 bases removed from V and 4 bases from J, the gap between germline ends came to 16 bases. Germline CDR1 LGHNT, CDR2 FRNRAP. This CDR3 is 15 amino acids long.

This clonotype has more than one count but fewer than ten. The chain recombines TRBV11-2 with TRBJ2-7, with TRBD2 matching over 11 bases. CDR3 size: 15 residues. V lost 3 bases and J lost 3; bases outside the gene matches: 4. Germline V lookup: CDR1 SGHAT, CDR2 FQNNGV. The CDR3 sequence is CASSFGTSGYYEQYF. As DNA, the CDR3 is TGTGCCAGCAGCTTCGGGACTAGCGGCTACTACGAGCAGTACTTC.

This clonotype occurred many times. One end of the junction is discordant with germline, which a read error may explain. V gene TRBV5-1 combines with J gene TRBJ2-1; the D gene is possibly TRBD2 (6 bases). The CDR3 spans 15 residues. In germline, CDR1 is SGHRS, CDR2 YFSETQ. CDR3 residues: CASSLGGGRYNEQFF. The CDR3 DNA reads TGTGCCAGCAGTCTGGGGGGTGGGAGGTACAATGAGCAGTTCTTC.

This clonotype showed up just a few times. The rearrangement links TRBV5-6 to TRBJ2-2; D is ambiguous. V was clipped by 4 bases and J by 5 bases, with 15 bases between them. This CDR3 has 15 residues. Germline loops: CDR1 SGHDT, CDR2 YYEEEE. The CDR3 nucleotides are TGTGCCAGCAGCCCTAGGGCTAAGAATACCGGGGAGCTGTTTTTT. Translation gives CASSPRAKNTGELFF.

This clonotype was seen a few times. The CDR3 nucleotides are TGTGCCAGCAGCCCAAGACCGGGGGGTGGAGCCAAAAACATTCAGTACTTC. Translation: CASSPRPGGGAKNIQYF. The gene calls are TRBV7-6 and TRBJ2-4, with 7 bases aligning to TRBD2. CDR1 and CDR2 from the germline V gene are SGHVS and FNYEAQ. The CDR3 is 17 amino acids. V was pared by 5 bases and J by 0 bases, with 10 bases of the junction left unmatched.

This clonotype was found a few times. The chain joins TRBV2 to TRBJ1-1; D not certain. Germline V gene data show CDR1 as SNHLY and CDR2 as FYNNEI. This CDR3 is built from 10 residues. V lost 10 bases and J lost 0, with 3 bases in between. This chain's CDR3 is CATMNTEAFF. Here the CDR3 DNA reads TGTGCCACCATGAACACTGAAGCTTTCTTT.

Remarks on this clonotype: At one end the junction does not follow the germline gene, possibly because of a read error. The genes are TRBV5-1 and TRBJ2-1; D is perhaps TRBD2 (6 bases). Germline CDR1 SGHRS, CDR2 YFSETQ. There are 17 residues in the CDR3. The CDR3 nucleotides read TGCGCCAGCAGCTTGAGCTTGAGGGACTGGCGATCCAATGAGCAGTCCTTC. This gives the protein CASSLSLRDWRSNEQSF.

This clonotype was seen repeatedly, ten times or more. The CDR3 nucleotides read TGCGCCAGCCACCCTGGGGACAATGAGCAGTTCTTC. Its translation is CASHPGDNEQFF. The chain joins TRBV5-1 to TRBJ2-1, with D uncertain. Germline V gene lookup returns CDR1 SGHRS and CDR2 YFSETQ. This CDR3 spans 12 amino acids. The V gene lost 7 bases and the J gene lost 5 bases, with 10 bases spanning the gap. Supplemented by reference TRBV5-1 and TRBJ2-1, the full variable domain reads KAGVTQTPRYLIKTRGQQVTLSCSPISGHRSVSWYQQTPGQGLQFLFEYFSETQRNKGNFPGRFSGRQFSNSRSEMNVSTLELGDSALYLCASHPGDNEQFFGPGTRLTVL.

V gene TRBV5-1 combines with J gene TRBJ2-3; tentative D call: TRBD2 (6 bases). Germline V gene lookup returns CDR1 SGHRS and CDR2 YFSETQ. The CDR3 spans 14 residues. V lost 4 bases to trimming and J lost 2 bases, with 11 bases between them. DNA of the CDR3: TGCGCCAGCAGCGTGACTAGATCCACAGATACGCAGTATTTT. Translation gives CASSVTRSTDTQYF.